This is a list of T cell receptor beta chains from one sample in a study of T cells in Graves' hyperthyroidism and ophthalmopathy. One entry per CDR3 protein results from TCRdb running MiXCR on the multiplex PCR reads. This sample has about 290,000 distinct CDR3 sequences, with approximately 19% found just once. Sequencing was performed on blood. These receptors were taken from a man in his fifties or sixties with Graves' ophthalmopathy. CDR3s include the opening cysteine and the closing phenylalanine or tryptophan. D genes are given only for firm matches. Only part of the rows carry a size: once, few, many, or a class if the clone is expanded.

abundance: many; len: 15; d_gene: -; j_gene: TRBJ1-1; v_gene: TRBV27; CDR3nt: TGTGCCAGCAGCCTTGGGTGGGGTCAATGGGCTGAAGCTTTCTTT; CDR3aa: CASSLGWGQWAEAFF
abundance: few; len: 16; d_gene: TRBD1; j_gene: TRBJ2-3; v_gene: TRBV28; CDR3nt: TGTGCCAGCAGCCGTAGATTCAGGGGGCGGGCAGATACGCAGTATTTT; CDR3aa: CASSRRFRGRADTQYF
abundance: -; len: 14; d_gene: -; j_gene: TRBJ2-7; v_gene: TRBV19; CDR3nt: TGTGCCACCCAAGGAAGGGGGACAAGGGACGAGCAGTACTTC; CDR3aa: CATQGRGTRDEQYF
abundance: many; len: 14; d_gene: TRBD1; j_gene: TRBJ2-1; v_gene: TRBV5-1; CDR3nt: TGCGCCAGCAGCTACTACAGGGGGCGGGATGAGCAGTTCTTC; CDR3aa: CASSYYRGRDEQFF
abundance: many; len: 13; d_gene: -; j_gene: TRBJ1-1; v_gene: TRBV11-1; CDR3nt: TGTGCCAGCAGACTACAGGAGAACACTGAAGCTTTCTTT; CDR3aa: CASRLQENTEAFF
abundance: few; len: 13; d_gene: -; j_gene: TRBJ2-1; v_gene: TRBV11-2; CDR3nt: TGTGCCAGCAGACAGACCCACTACAATGAGCAGTTCTTC; CDR3aa: CASRQTHYNEQFF
abundance: many; len: 13; d_gene: -; j_gene: TRBJ1-5; v_gene: TRBV28; CDR3nt: TGTGCCAGCAGTTTAAACTCTTATCAGCCCCAGCATTTT; CDR3aa: CASSLNSYQPQHF
abundance: -; len: 14; d_gene: -; j_gene: TRBJ2-5; v_gene: TRBV28; CDR3nt: TGTGCCAGCACGCTGCTAAGGGGGGAAGAGACCCAGTACTTC; CDR3aa: CASTLLRGEETQYF
abundance: few; len: 13; d_gene: -; j_gene: TRBJ1-3; v_gene: TRBV10-1; CDR3nt: TGCGCCAGTTACATCTTCTCTGGAAACACCATATATTTT; CDR3aa: CASYIFSGNTIYF
abundance: -; len: 13; d_gene: -; j_gene: TRBJ2-1; v_gene: TRBV7-9; CDR3nt: TGTGCCAGCAGCTTGAGCCTCTACAATGAGCAGTTCTTC; CDR3aa: CASSLSLYNEQFF
abundance: -; len: 15; d_gene: TRBD1; j_gene: TRBJ2-2; v_gene: TRBV5-1; CDR3nt: TGCGCCAGCAGCTCGCGACAGGGCCACACCGGGGAGCTGTTTTTT; CDR3aa: CASSSRQGHTGELFF
abundance: few; len: 15; d_gene: -; j_gene: TRBJ2-2; v_gene: TRBV12-3/TRBV12-4; CDR3nt: TGTGCCAGCAGTTTAAGGGGGGCGAACACCGGGGAGCTGTTTTTT; CDR3aa: CASSLRGANTGELFF
abundance: many; len: 15; d_gene: TRBD2; j_gene: TRBJ2-3; v_gene: TRBV7-3; CDR3nt: TGTGCCAGCAGCGCGCGGGAGGGCTACACAGATACGCAGTATTTT; CDR3aa: CASSAREGYTDTQYF
abundance: many; len: 14; d_gene: -; j_gene: TRBJ1-2; v_gene: TRBV27; CDR3nt: TGTGCCAGCAGTTTCGCAGGCTATAACTATGGCTACACCTTC; CDR3aa: CASSFAGYNYGYTF
abundance: many; len: 18; d_gene: -; j_gene: TRBJ2-6; v_gene: TRBV6-1; CDR3nt: TGTGCCAGCAGTTATGGGCTCTTACAGGATACTGGGGCCAACGTCCTGACTTTC; CDR3aa: CASSYGLLQDTGANVLTF
abundance: many; len: 15; d_gene: -; j_gene: TRBJ1-2; v_gene: TRBV20-1; CDR3nt: TGCAGTGCTAAATACGTCCTTTGGGGCAGAGAGGGCTACACCTTC; CDR3aa: CSAKYVLWGREGYTF
abundance: few; len: 13; d_gene: TRBD1; j_gene: TRBJ1-5; v_gene: TRBV20-1; CDR3nt: TGCAGTGCAAGTACAGGGGGCGTTCAGCCCCAGCATTTT; CDR3aa: CSASTGGVQPQHF
abundance: -; len: 15; d_gene: TRBD2; j_gene: TRBJ2-5; v_gene: TRBV12-3/TRBV12-4; CDR3nt: TGTGCCAGCAGCTCGACTAGCGGGAGGCAAGAGACCCAGTACTTC; CDR3aa: CASSSTSGRQETQYF
abundance: -; len: 13; d_gene: -; j_gene: TRBJ1-4; v_gene: TRBV24-1; CDR3nt: TGTGCCACCAGTGACCTGGACAGAGGAAAACTGTTTTTT; CDR3aa: CATSDLDRGKLFF
abundance: few; len: 13; d_gene: TRBD1; j_gene: TRBJ1-4; v_gene: TRBV2; CDR3nt: TGTGCCAGCAGGGGAGGACAGGGTGAAAAACTGTTTTTT; CDR3aa: CASRGGQGEKLFF